This TCR beta chain was sequenced for a study of OX40 agonist ivuxolimab in advanced cancers. Overall study context: The patients received agonistic anti-OX40 (CD134) antibody ivuxolimab.

The CDR3 runs to 13 residues. Germline V gene data show CDR1 as SGHDN and CDR2 as FVKESK. The V segment lost 1 base and the J segment 5 bases; nucleotides outside the gene matches: 1. It was autoimmune disease history or systemic immunosuppression that excluded patients. For this clone: Its antigen remains unidentified.

Findings and caveats of the study: Low normalized T-cell clonal expansion also characterized some of the nonresponders. Researchers did not determine the expanded peripheral T cells' antigen specificity.

This table comes from immunoSEQ multiplex PCR, and its TCRdb copy is limited to in-frame clones, with some not included. Among tens of thousands of clones listed, around 90% were seen once. V gene TRBV14 combines with J gene TRBJ1-1; TRBD1 matches 7 bases. This TCR derives from an adult with an advanced solid tumor such as melanoma, head and neck, liver or kidney cancer. This sample comprised CD4+ or CD8+ T cells sorted from blood, obtained in a trial of the OX40 agonist ivuxolimab. The CDR3 bases are TGTGCCAGCAGCCAAGCACAGGGGACTGAAGCTTTCTTT. Its translation is CASSQAQGTEAFF.